These 27 T cell receptor beta chains were sequenced from one sample in a study of shared clonotypes between healthy human individuals. The naive CD8 population came from CD45RO-negative cells selected for CCR7, without terminally differentiated effector memory CD45RA+ cells. The repertoire was sequenced with immunoSEQ multiplex PCR; TCRdb's copy has only in-frame clones and lacks some. This table has about 700,000 clones, approximately 90% appearing once. The specimen sequenced was naive CD8+ T cells sorted from blood. The receptor source for this set is a man aged 30 to 39 in good health.

In the case of this clone: Other DNA sequences from this sample encode an identical CDR3 as well. The J gene is TRBJ2-3, the V gene TRBV2; D unresolved. Trimming pared 6 bases from V and 5 bases from J, leaving 3 bases between. This CDR3 comprises 10 residues. CDR1 SNHLY and CDR2 FYNNEI come from the germline V gene. As DNA, the CDR3 is TGTGCCAGCAGGGGAGATACGCAGTATTTT. Its protein is CASRGDTQYF. Filled out from reference TRBV2 and TRBJ2-3, the complete variable domain reads EPEVTQTPSHQVTQMGQEVILRCVPISNHLYFYWYRQILGQKVEFLVSFYNNEISEKSEIFDDQFSVERPDGSNFTLKIRSTKLEDSAMYFCASRGDTQYFGPGTRLTVL.

This rearrangement joins TRBV4-2 to TRBJ2-7; unclear D gene. The V gene's germline CDR1 is LGHNA and CDR2 YNFKEQ. Trimming shortened V by 6 bases and J by 0 bases, and 12 bases separated the two germline ends. CDR3 size: 14 residues. CDR3 nucleotide sequence: TGTGCCAGCAGGCCGCGCAGAAGCTCCTACGAGCAGTACTTC. It specifies CASRPRRSSYEQYF.

The V and J genes are TRBV9 and TRBJ2-1; 7 bases fit TRBD1. V was clipped by 6 bases and J by 3 bases; unmatched bases: 12. The CDR3 has 16 amino acids. Germline CDR1 SGDLS, CDR2 YYNGEE. This chain's CDR3 is CASNTIQAGGYNEQFF. CDR3 in DNA: TGTGCCAGCAACACTATTCAGGCAGGGGGCTACAATGAGCAGTTCTTC.

The DNA of the CDR3 is TGTGCCAGTAGTCCTCGGCCGGGCTACCGGGACAGAGCCGGCCAGCCCCAGCATTTT. It codes for CASSPRPGYRDRAGQPQHF. The chain has TRBV19 and TRBJ1-5; 7 bases fit TRBD1. There are 19 residues in the CDR3. Per the germline V gene, CDR1 is LNHDA and CDR2 is SQIVND (reference sequence). Losses at the gene ends were 5 bases for V and 7 bases for J; bases not matched to a gene: 23.

The CDR3 DNA follows: TGCGCCAGCAGCCCTAGGACAGGGACGCGCTACGAGCAGTACTTC. Translation gives CASSPRTGTRYEQYF. V gene TRBV5-1 combines with J gene TRBJ2-7, with 8 positions matching TRBD1. The germline gives CDR1 SGHRS, CDR2 YFSETQ. The CDR3 consists of 15 residues. With 4 bases clipped from V and 3 bases from J, the junction kept 9 bases outside the gene matches.

For this clone: An end of the junction does not agree with germline; a read error may underlie this. The chain joins TRBV19 to TRBJ2-7; 11 nucleotides agree with TRBD2. Germline CDR1 LNHDA, CDR2 SQIVND (reference sequence). This CDR3 spans 14 amino acids. Here the CDR3 DNA reads TGTGCCAGTAGGATAGCGGGAGGGTCCTACGAGCAGTACTTC. Amino acids: CASRIAGGSYEQYF.

The chain recombines TRBV5-4 with TRBJ2-1; 13 positions match TRBD2. Germline V gene lookup returns CDR1 SGHNT and CDR2 YYREEE (reference sequence). CDR3 length: 16 residues. Losses at the gene ends were 2 bases for V and 4 bases for J; bases not matched to a gene: 3. CDR3 DNA sequence: TGTGCCAGCAGCTTACCGGGACTAGCGGGATACAATGAGCAGTTCTTC. The encoded protein is CASSLPGLAGYNEQFF.

The chain couples TRBV27 to TRBJ1-1; D uncertain. Germline CDR1 and CDR2: MNHEY and SMNVEV (reference sequence). This CDR3 contains 13 residues. V lost 10 bases and J lost 1, with 13 bases in between. CDR3 amino acids: CAIKRSGNTEAFF. The CDR3, as DNA: TGTGCCATTAAACGGAGTGGGAACACTGAAGCTTTCTTT.

The chain combines TRBV9 with TRBJ2-2, with a weak D call TRBD1 (5 bases). The CDR3 totals 17 residues. The V and J ends lost 0 bases and 3 bases respectively, with 15 bases between them. Germline assignment: CDR1 SGDLS and CDR2 YYNGEE. Here the CDR3 reads CASSVEIGVGDTGELFF. CDR3 bases: TGTGCCAGCAGCGTAGAGATAGGGGTTGGTGACACCGGGGAGCTGTTTTTT.

In its sample, this clone was seen once. V and J are TRBV29-1 and TRBJ2-7; D not certain. This CDR3 spans 13 amino acids. Germline values: CDR1 SQVTM, CDR2 ANQGSEA. V was pared by 4 bases and J by 2 bases, with 12 bases between. The CDR3 reads CSVVTSSAYEQYF. Here the CDR3 DNA reads TGCAGCGTTGTTACCAGCTCAGCCTACGAGCAGTACTTC.

The chain has TRBV15 and TRBJ1-3, with D hard to call. V gave up 1 base and J gave up 4 bases, with 11 bases separating them. Germline V lookup: CDR1 LNHNV, CDR2 YYDKDF (reference sequence). The CDR3 spans 15 residues. This chain's CDR3 is CATSRVRMQGNTIYF. Here the CDR3 DNA reads TGTGCCACCAGCAGAGTCCGCATGCAGGGAAACACCATATATTTT.

The chain carries TRBV5-4 and TRBJ1-5; maybe TRBD1 (5 bases). CDR1 is SGHNT, CDR2 YYREEE, per germline (reference sequence). Trimming took off 1 base at V and 4 bases at J, with 9 bases between the two ends. The CDR3 contains 14 residues. CDR3 loop: CASSLWGTNQPQHF. CDR3 nucleotide sequence: TGTGCCAGCAGCTTGTGGGGCACTAATCAGCCCCAGCATTTT.

The chain recombines TRBV2 with TRBJ2-2; perhaps D is TRBD1 or TRBD2 (5 bases each). Germline V lookup: CDR1 SNHLY, CDR2 FYNNEI. The CDR3 length is 13 residues. V was clipped by 7 bases and J by 1 base, with 7 bases between them. This CDR3 is CASNGGNTGELFF. The CDR3 DNA follows: TGTGCCAGCAATGGGGGGAACACCGGGGAGCTGTTTTTT.

The rearrangement joins TRBV27 to TRBJ1-1; possibly TRBD1 for D (6 bases). The CDR3 is 14 amino acids. Between the trimmed V and J ends, which lost 2 bases and 6 bases, there was a span of 13 bases. CDR1 is MNHEY and CDR2 is SMNVEV in the germline V gene (reference sequence). The CDR3 spells CASSLSAGTSEAFF. In DNA form, the CDR3 reads TGTGCCAGCAGTTTAAGTGCAGGGACATCTGAAGCTTTCTTT.

V gene TRBV9 combines with J gene TRBJ2-3, with 10 positions matching TRBD2. CDR1 and CDR2 (germline): SGDLS, YYNGEE. Unmatched junction bases numbered 6, after V lost 6 bases and J lost 2 bases. The CDR3 length is 15 residues. CDR3 in amino acids: CASKGGLADTDTQYF. The CDR3 DNA reads TGTGCCAGCAAAGGCGGACTAGCGGACACAGATACGCAGTATTTT.

This chain uses TRBV7-9 with TRBJ2-4, with 8 bases aligning to TRBD1. The V and J ends lost 4 bases and 7 bases, in that order; junction bases with no gene match: 12. The CDR3 is 16 amino acids. CDR1 is SEHNR, CDR2 FQNEAQ, per germline (reference sequence). The CDR3 coding sequence is TGTGCCAGCAGCTCCTTGGACAGGGAGGAACGGAACATTCAGTACTTC. It is translated as CASSSLDREERNIQYF.

In its sample, this clone was seen once. V and J are TRBV19 and TRBJ2-6; 10 bases are a match to TRBD1. The J call is in doubt because the DNA end fits TRBJ2-7 better. From germline, CDR1 is LNHDA and CDR2 SQIVND (reference sequence). This CDR3 spans 16 amino acids. The DNA for the CDR3 is TGTGCCAGTACTCAGAAACTCCAGGGACAGGGGATCGAGCAGTACTTC. Translation: CASTQKLQGQGIEQYF.

The genes are TRBV14 and TRBJ2-1; 10 nucleotides align to TRBD2. V shed 0 bases, J shed 8 bases, and the junction held 10 bases outside the gene matches. Germline loops: CDR1 SGHDN, CDR2 FVKESK. This CDR3 is built from 17 residues. The CDR3 sequence is CASSQDLVASGSHEQFF. In DNA, the CDR3 is TGTGCCAGCAGCCAAGATTTGGTGGCTAGCGGGAGTCATGAGCAGTTCTTC.

The V and J genes are TRBV28 and TRBJ2-1, with 9 positions matching TRBD2. Germline-derived CDR1 and CDR2 are MDHEN and SYDVKM. The J segment lost 3 bases and the V segment lost 3 bases, leaving 3 bases of the junction unmatched. This CDR3 spans 15 amino acids. The CDR3: CASSFLAGDYNEQFF. The CDR3 DNA sequence: TGTGCCAGCAGTTTTTTAGCGGGAGACTACAATGAGCAGTTCTTC. Complete variable domain (other parts from reference TRBV28 and TRBJ2-1): DVKVTQSSRYLVKRTGEKVFLECVQDMDHENMFWYRQDPGLGLRLIYFSYDVKMKEKGDIPEGYSVSREKKERFSLILESASTNQTSMYLCASSFLAGDYNEQFFGPGTRLTVL.

V and J are TRBV7-6 and TRBJ2-1; TRBD1 matches 7 bases. The CDR3 length is 14 residues. V lost 4 bases to trimming and J lost 5 bases; unmatched junction nucleotides: 5. From germline, CDR1 is SGHVS and CDR2 FNYEAQ. The CDR3 sequence: CASSSRQGHNEQFF. As DNA, the CDR3 is TGTGCCAGCAGCTCCCGACAGGGCCACAATGAGCAGTTCTTC.

The rearrangement uses TRBV28 and TRBJ1-5, with 9 bases lining up with TRBD1. The CDR3 has 15 residues. Germline CDR1 is MDHEN and CDR2 is SYDVKM. Trimming at V came to 1 base and at J to 4 bases, leaving 2 bases not matched to a gene. CDR3 in DNA: TGTGCCAGCAGTTTATCTGGGACAGGGAATCAGCCCCAGCATTTT. Protein product: CASSLSGTGNQPQHF.

The sample holds one count of this clone. This chain joins TRBV6-5 and TRBJ2-3; the D gene is possibly TRBD1 (6 bases). The CDR3 runs to 15 residues. The germline V gene encodes CDR1 MNHEY and CDR2 SVGAGI. V lost 8 bases and J 1 base, leaving 16 bases between the germline ends. The CDR3 coding sequence is TGTGCCAGCTCTTTCCTAGGGGGAGGCACAGATACGCAGTATTTT. It specifies CASSFLGGGTDTQYF.

The rearrangement joins TRBV28 to TRBJ2-7; D unresolved. CDR1 and CDR2 (germline): MDHEN, SYDVKM. Trimming stripped 6 bases from V and 5 bases from J, with 20 bases between. The CDR3 has 15 residues. In nucleotides, the CDR3 is TGTGCCAGCAGGATGGGAAGGGAATACCTGGACGAGCAGTACTTC. This gives the protein CASRMGREYLDEQYF.

V usage is TRBV9 and J usage is TRBJ2-2, with no clear D. CDR3 size: 12 residues. Germline V gives CDR1 SGDLS, CDR2 YYNGEE. Trimming stripped 4 bases from V and 2 bases from J, with 3 bases between. The DNA for the CDR3 is TGTGCCAGCAGCATAAACACCGGGGAGCTGTTTTTT. Translating gives CASSINTGELFF.

This clone came up a few times. Different DNA sequences within this sample yield the same CDR3. The rearrangement uses TRBV29-1 and TRBJ2-7, with 14 bases lining up with TRBD2. The CDR3 sequence is 14 residues long. Germline values: CDR1 SQVTM, CDR2 ANQGSEA. V was pared by 3 bases and J by 4 bases, with 2 bases of the junction left unmatched. CDR3 residues: CSVDGLAGGYEQYF. As DNA, the CDR3 is TGCAGCGTTGATGGACTAGCGGGAGGATACGAGCAGTACTTC.

CDR3 nucleotide sequence: TGTGCCAGCAGTTTTAGTCCGGCACGCACAGATACGCAGTATTTT. It translates to CASSFSPARTDTQYF. This chain joins TRBV28 and TRBJ2-3, with D hard to call. The V and J ends lost 3 bases and 1 base respectively, with 11 bases between them. This CDR3 contains 15 residues. CDR1 is MDHEN, CDR2 SYDVKM, per germline.

This clone was observed a single time. The V gene is TRBV19, the J gene TRBJ1-4; TRBD1 matches at 7 bases. The CDR3 loop spans 16 amino acids. Germline CDR1 LNHDA, CDR2 SQIVND (reference sequence). After removal of 9 bases from V and 0 bases from J, the junction contained 10 bases not matched to a gene. The CDR3: CARLPTGWSTNEKLFF. DNA for the CDR3: TGTGCCAGATTGCCGACAGGGTGGTCAACTAATGAAAAACTGTTTTTT.